The present entry profiles one T cell receptor (beta chain) with its context. Its antigen is currently unknown. This sample was included in a study of tumor and adjacent non-tumor tissue in lung cancer. Whole-study context: The cohort had under 15 adenocarcinoma, a couple of squamous cell and 1 small cell patients. Patients were aged roughly 30 to 76, fewer than twelve men and about five women, stage I to III.

The V segment lost 1 base and the J segment 5 bases; nucleotides outside the gene matches: 11. The CDR3 extends over 17 amino acids. Per the germline V gene, CDR1 is MDHEN and CDR2 is SYDVKM. Whole-study findings and limits: Patients with more diverse tumor TCRs had worse survival. TCR diversity was significantly greater in tumor than normal lung tissue.

The library came from three nested PCR rounds adapted from ARM-PCR protocols. MiXCR, run by TCRdb on the multiplex PCR reads, gives a single entry per CDR3 protein. The table records tens of thousands of distinct CDR3 sequences, less than 80% of them present only once. The template was RNA from unsorted bulk tissue. The sample taken for sequencing was lung tumor tissue. This TCR derives from a man aged 55 to 70 with non-small cell lung cancer. The rearrangement links TRBV28 to TRBJ2-7, with 10 bases identical to TRBD2. The CDR3 DNA reads as TGTGCCAGCAGTTTATATGAGATCGTAGCGGGAGGAAACGAGCAGTACTTC. Encoded protein: CASSLYEIVAGGNEQYF.